This entry lists 30 T cell receptor beta chains sequenced from one sample in a study of T cell repertoires in aging, cancer and after chemotherapy. The template was genomic DNA from peripheral blood, not RNA. Multiplex touch-down PCR with TRB-A/B primers amplified rearranged V-D-J TRB sequences. TCRdb independently ran MiXCR on the multiplex PCR reads; one entry per CDR3 protein. The sample yields about 2,200 distinct CDR3 sequences, roughly three fifths seen once. What was sequenced was blood. The origin of the receptors is a human donor with a blood cancer.

This rearrangement joins TRBV24-1 to TRBJ2-1, with 8 nucleotides matching TRBD2. The CDR3 has 16 amino acids. CDR1 KGHDR and CDR2 SFDVKD come from the germline V gene. The V segment lost 2 bases and the J segment 2 bases; nucleotides outside the gene matches: 4. The CDR3 nucleotides are TGTGCCACCAGTGATTCAACTAGCGGTCCCTACAATGAGCAGTTCTTC. This translates into CATSDSTSGPYNEQFF.

This chain uses TRBV6-5 with TRBJ1-2; no clear D. Germline CDR1 is MNHEY and CDR2 is SVGAGI. The CDR3 is 17 residues long. V was shortened by 5 bases and J by 0 bases, with 19 bases between the two germline ends. In nucleotides, the CDR3 is TGTGCCAGCAGTAGAGGGTTTGGTCGGGAAGCTAACTATGGCTACACCTTC. Encoded protein: CASSRGFGREANYGYTF.

This clonotype was detected only a few times. V usage is TRBV6-5 and J usage is TRBJ2-7; 7 positions match TRBD2. CDR1 and CDR2 from the germline V gene are MNHEY and SVGAGI. The CDR3 covers 13 residues. Trimming removed 11 bases from V and 5 bases from J; junction bases left unmatched: 12. The CDR3 DNA is TGTGCCTCAAGGGCAGCGAGCGGGAACGAGCAGTACTTC. Translation gives CASRAASGNEQYF.

As concerns this clonotype: The junction departs from the called germline gene at one end, perhaps through a read error. The genes are TRBV6-5 and TRBJ2-1; a weak D match, TRBD2 (6 bases). CDR1 and CDR2 (germline): MNHEY, SVGAGI. The CDR3 is 13 amino acids. The CDR3 reads CASRARRGGEQFF. The CDR3 region has the DNA TGCGCCAGCAGGGCCAGGCGGGGCGGCGAGCAGTTCTTC.

The chain uses TRBV6-5 and TRBJ2-5; 8 nucleotides align to TRBD2. Germline trimming cut 2 bases from V and 4 bases from J; bases unmatched to any gene: 6. This CDR3 comprises 15 residues. Looked up from germline, CDR1 is MNHEY and CDR2 is SVGAGI. The CDR3 is CASSYRGGVGETQYF. As DNA, the CDR3 is TGTGCCAGCAGTTACCGGGGGGGAGTAGGAGAGACCCAGTACTTC.

V and J are TRBV20-1 and TRBJ2-3; no reliable D call. Germline CDR1 DFQATT, CDR2 SNEGSKA (reference sequence). The ends were cut back, 3 bases at V and 5 bases at J, with 9 bases in the middle. This CDR3 has 12 residues. The CDR3 reads CSARNYVDTQYF. The CDR3, as DNA: TGCAGTGCTAGGAACTATGTAGATACGCAGTATTTT.

This chain uses TRBV11-3 with TRBJ2-1, with a possible D match to TRBD2 (6 bases). Trimming cost V 5 bases and J 9 bases, with 14 bases left between them. Germline CDR1 SGHNT, CDR2 YENEEA. CDR3 size: 13 residues. CDR3 coding DNA: TGTGCCAGCAGCGTCGAGACTAGTAGTGAGCAGTTCTTC. The encoded protein is CASSVETSSEQFF.

The chain combines TRBV12-3 or TRBV12-4 with TRBJ2-7; 10 bases agree with TRBD2. The CDR3 has 15 amino acids. The trim removed 8 bases at V and 2 bases at J, leaving 9 bases unmatched. This chain's CDR3 is CASSARTSGTYEQYF. In DNA, the CDR3 is TGTGCCAGCTCAGCGAGGACTAGCGGAACCTACGAGCAGTACTTC.

This clonotype was observed a few times. The V and J genes are TRBV30 and TRBJ1-3; D call uncertain. This CDR3 comprises 17 residues. The V end was cut by 0 bases, the J end by 3 bases, with 18 bases between. CDR1 GTSNPN and CDR2 SVGIG come from the germline V gene (reference sequence). The CDR3 spells CAWSVLLEGGLGNTIYF. CDR3 coding DNA: TGTGCCTGGAGTGTTCTATTGGAAGGAGGACTTGGAAACACCATATATTTT.

This clonotype was detected once. Sequence at one end of the junction differs from germline and may be a read error. The CDR3 nucleotides are TGCAGCGCCGGACAGGGTACCGAGACCCAGAACTTC. Translation gives CSAGQGTETQNF. The chain carries TRBV29-1 and TRBJ2-5, with 8 bases lining up with TRBD1. The CDR3 loop spans 12 amino acids. The germline gives CDR1 SQVTM, CDR2 ANQGSEA.

This clonotype is medium-sized. CDR3 amino acids: CASSAHRTGRTDTQYF. In nucleotides, the CDR3 is TGTGCCAGCAGTGCGCATAGGACAGGGCGCACAGATACGCAGTATTTT. The gene calls are TRBV6-5 and TRBJ2-3, with 8 nucleotides matching TRBD1. CDR1 is MNHEY and CDR2 is SVGAGI in the germline V gene. J was trimmed by 1 base and V by 5 bases; bases with no gene match: 8. The CDR3 contains 16 residues.

This chain joins TRBV27 and TRBJ2-5; D is unclear. The V and J ends lost 5 bases and 6 bases respectively, with 13 bases between them. This CDR3 is 13 amino acids long. The germline CDR1 and CDR2 sequences are MNHEY and SMNVEV (reference sequence). As DNA, the CDR3 is TGTGCCAGCAGTATGGGTACCGGACAGACCCAGTACTTC. Its translation: CASSMGTGQTQYF.

The V gene is TRBV6-6, the J gene TRBJ2-1; 7 nucleotides align to TRBD1. This CDR3 has 13 amino acids. The V gene's germline CDR1 is MNHNY and CDR2 SVGAGI (reference sequence). V trimming: 6 bases; J trimming: 6 bases; junction bases outside the gene matches: 5. As DNA, the CDR3 is TGTGCCAGCAGGAGGACAGGAGGCAATGAGCAGTTCTTC. It translates to CASRRTGGNEQFF.

The chain couples TRBV29-1 to TRBJ1-2, with 7 nucleotides matching TRBD1. The CDR3 runs 13 residues. Germline loops: CDR1 SQVTM, CDR2 ANQGSEA. Trimming at V came to 5 bases and at J to 4 bases, leaving 7 bases not matched to a gene. DNA of the CDR3: TGCAGCGTTATTAACAGGGGTGGCTATGGCTACACCTTC. Amino acid sequence: CSVINRGGYGYTF.

The chain has TRBV6-1 and TRBJ1-5; the match to TRBD1 covers 8 bases. This CDR3 has 13 residues. Germline CDR1 reads MNHNS; CDR2 reads SASEGT. Trimming took 5 bases from V and 6 from J; bases not matched to a gene: 3. The CDR3 DNA sequence: TGTGCCAGCAGTAGGACAGGGTTTCAGCCCCAGCATTTT. Amino acids: CASSRTGFQPQHF.

This clonotype was found once. J is TRBJ2-1 and V is TRBV6-1; 13 bases match TRBD2. Unmatched junction bases numbered 4, after V lost 4 bases and J lost 7 bases. CDR3 length: 15 amino acids. CDR1 and CDR2 (germline): MNHNS, SASEGT. For the CDR3, the DNA is TGTGCCAGCAGTGTCACGACTAGCGGGAGGAATGAGCAGTTCTTC. Protein: CASSVTTSGRNEQFF.

This chain's CDR3 is CASSHRDRSKGETQYF. Written as DNA, the CDR3 is TGTGCCAGCAGCCACCGGGACCGTTCGAAAGGAGAGACCCAGTACTTC. The genes are TRBV7-9 and TRBJ2-5, with D possibly called TRBD1 or TRBD2 (5 bases each). The CDR3 extends over 16 amino acids. V was shortened by 5 bases and J by 4 bases, with 20 bases between the two germline ends. From germline, CDR1 is SEHNR and CDR2 FQNEAQ (reference sequence).

This chain links TRBV12-3 or TRBV12-4 with TRBJ1-3; perhaps TRBD1 as D (5 bases). The CDR3 runs 14 residues. Trimming took 7 bases from V and 3 from J, leaving 13 bases between them. The CDR3 DNA follows: TGTGCCAGCACGGGGCAGCTAATTGGAAACACCATATATTTT. This translates into CASTGQLIGNTIYF.

The chain has TRBV24-1 and TRBJ2-3; weak D call: TRBD1 (5 bases). CDR3 length: 13 residues. Germline lookup yields CDR1 KGHDR and CDR2 SFDVKD. Trimming took 8 bases from V and 2 from J, leaving 10 bases between them. The CDR3, as DNA: TGTGCCACCATTGACAGAACCACAGATACGCAGTATTTT. It yields the protein CATIDRTTDTQYF.

The rearrangement joins TRBV30 to TRBJ1-1, with TRBD1 matching 9 bases. Germline lookup yields CDR1 GTSNPN and CDR2 SVGIG (reference sequence). The CDR3 totals 11 residues. V lost 0 bases to trimming and J lost 10 bases; unmatched junction nucleotides: 0. The CDR3 protein is CAWSVTGGAFF. The CDR3 DNA sequence: TGTGCCTGGAGTGTGACAGGGGGAGCTTTCTTT.

This chain joins TRBV11-3 and TRBJ2-7, with TRBD1 matching 7 bases. The CDR3 has 14 residues. Germline V gene data show CDR1 as SGHNT and CDR2 as YENEEA. The V and J ends lost 5 bases and 7 bases, in that order; junction bases with no gene match: 11. This CDR3 reads CASSQGGRLGEQYF. In DNA, the CDR3 is TGTGCCAGCAGCCAAGGGGGCAGACTGGGGGAGCAGTACTTC.

This clonotype was recorded once. The chain joins TRBV30 to TRBJ2-2; D is unclear. The CDR3 has 11 amino acids. Germline values: CDR1 GTSNPN, CDR2 SVGIG (reference sequence). Deletions cut 5 bases from V and 7 bases from J, with 8 bases between. This CDR3 reads CAWSHLGELFF. Written as DNA, the CDR3 is TGTGCCTGGTCCCACCTCGGGGAGCTGTTTTTT.

This sequence joins TRBV5-6 and TRBJ2-7; D not certain. CDR3 length equals 13 residues. Germline CDR1 and CDR2: SGHDT and YYEEEE. V lost 6 bases and J lost 3, with 13 bases in between. DNA of the CDR3: TGTGCCAGCACCCTCGGGCAAGTCTACGAGCAGTACTTC. This sequence encodes CASTLGQVYEQYF. Full variable domain (missing parts from reference TRBV5-6 and TRBJ2-7): DAGVTQSPTHLIKTRGQQVTLRCSPKSGHDTVSWYQQALGQGPQFIFQYYEEEERQRGNFPDRFSGHQFPNYSSELNVNALLLGDSALYLCASTLGQVYEQYFGPGTRLTVT.

The chain links TRBV15 to TRBJ2-2, with 8 nucleotides matching TRBD1. The germline CDR1 and CDR2 sequences are LNHNV and YYDKDF (reference sequence). The junction had 2 bases not matched to a gene; V was cut back by 2 bases and J by 6 bases. The CDR3 is made up of 14 amino acids. The DNA of the CDR3 is TGTGCCACCAGCAGACGGACAGGGTCCGGGGAGCTGTTTTTT. Protein: CATSRRTGSGELFF.

The rearrangement joins TRBV4-2 to TRBJ1-2; 9 bases fit TRBD1. CDR3 size: 14 residues. Germline CDR1 reads LGHNA; CDR2 reads YNFKEQ. V trimming: 3 bases; J trimming: 8 bases; junction bases outside the gene matches: 7. CDR3 nucleotides: TGTGCCAGCAGCCAGGACACAGGGGGCCTCGGCTACACCTTC. This sequence encodes CASSQDTGGLGYTF.

This clonotype was found a few times. The rearrangement links TRBV30 to TRBJ2-7; tentatively, D is TRBD2 (6 bases). Germline-derived CDR1 and CDR2 are GTSNPN and SVGIG (reference sequence). The V end was cut by 3 bases, the J end by 6 bases, with 15 bases between. The length of the CDR3 is 13 residues. The CDR3 nucleotides read TGTGCCTGGAGGTATTATTCCGGGGGCGAGCAGTACTTC. It codes for CAWRYYSGGEQYF.

The rearrangement uses TRBV19 and TRBJ1-5; the D gene is possibly TRBD1 (5 bases). Germline-derived CDR1 and CDR2 are LNHDA and SQIVND (reference sequence). The germline V and J ends were trimmed by 3 bases and 13 bases, with 19 bases remaining between them. The CDR3 runs 14 residues. The CDR3 DNA sequence: TGTGCCAGTAGTATGCGGAGCCTAGGGACCCTTCAGCATTTT. As protein: CASSMRSLGTLQHF.

The chain is built from TRBV5-6 and TRBJ1-1; 8 nucleotides align to TRBD1. From germline, CDR1 is SGHDT and CDR2 YYEEEE. J lost 6 bases, V lost 3 bases, and 10 bases had no gene match. The CDR3 contains 15 residues. For the CDR3, the DNA is TGTGCCAGCAGCTCAAGGACAGGGTCGATCGCTGAAGCTTTCTTT. The encoded protein is CASSSRTGSIAEAFF. Variable domain in full (rest from reference TRBV5-6 and TRBJ1-1): DAGVTQSPTHLIKTRGQQVTLRCSPKSGHDTVSWYQQALGQGPQFIFQYYEEEERQRGNFPDRFSGHQFPNYSSELNVNALLLGDSALYLCASSSRTGSIAEAFFGQGTRLTVV.

The chain uses TRBV7-2 and TRBJ1-5; the D is unclear. CDR3 length equals 13 residues. The V gene lost 8 bases and the J gene lost 6 bases, with 14 bases spanning the gap. The V gene's germline CDR1 is SGHTA and CDR2 FQGNSA. This CDR3 reads CASGTQFGQPQHF. In DNA, the CDR3 is TGTGCCAGCGGTACTCAGTTCGGTCAGCCCCAGCATTTT.

This chain joins TRBV20-1 and TRBJ2-1, with D tentatively TRBD2 (6 bases). Trimming took 4 bases from V and 7 from J, leaving 14 bases between them. In germline, CDR1 is DFQATT, CDR2 SNEGSKA (reference sequence). The CDR3 contains 13 residues. The CDR3 is CSAKDGGLNEQFF. CDR3 coding DNA: TGCAGTGCTAAAGACGGGGGTCTTAATGAGCAGTTCTTC.